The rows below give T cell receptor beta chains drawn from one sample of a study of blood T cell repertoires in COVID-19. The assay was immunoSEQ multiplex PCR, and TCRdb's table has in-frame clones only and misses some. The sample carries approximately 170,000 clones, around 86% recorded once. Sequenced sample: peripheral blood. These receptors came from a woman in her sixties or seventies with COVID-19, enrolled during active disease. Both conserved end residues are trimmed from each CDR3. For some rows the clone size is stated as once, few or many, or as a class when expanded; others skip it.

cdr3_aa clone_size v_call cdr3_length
ASSLGGGTYEQY NA TRBV7-2 12
ASSVGMETDTEAF NA TRBV9 13
ASSLSRGSLDGYT NA TRBV7-3 13
ASSVRTSGKQETQY NA TRBV6-1 14
ASSEGETWNTEAF few TRBV2 13
ASSWNSGGELF NA TRBV7-9 11
ASSQESSRPGQKAF NA TRBV4-1 14
ASSTQTSGNEQF NA TRBV19 12
ASSQLGTDSYEQY NA TRBV14 13
ASSFAGQQNTEAF NA TRBV5-5 13
AWALNDQGAKGEAF NA TRBV30 14
ASSQEAGRNTGELF NA TRBV4-2 14
AAGGGLYNEQF NA TRBV24-1 11
ASSLFAGDFAYEQY NA TRBV5-1 14